This T cell receptor (beta chain) comes out of a study of shared clonotypes between healthy human individuals. The V end lost 4 bases, the J end lost 4 bases, and 18 bases lay between the germline ends. The CDR3 is made up of 17 amino acids. Looked up from germline, CDR1 is SGHDT and CDR2 is YYEEEE. Subsets obtained from CD4+ cells comprised CD45RA+ naive and CD45RA-negative memory cells. Clones were sequenced by immunoSEQ multiplex PCR, and TCRdb holds only the in-frame ones, with some missing. The sample includes hundreds of thousands of clones, about 95% of them seen just once. About this clone: The antigen remains unidentified.

Study observations and caveats: For naive CD4 cells, 5% to 6.5% of clonotypes were shared across several donors.

The receptor was isolated from a woman aged 25-40 years in good health. The V gene is TRBV5-6, the J gene TRBJ2-6, with D possibly being TRBD1 (6 bases). The sample was naive CD4+ T cells sorted from blood. Subset denoted: CD45RA+ positively selected. CDR3 sequence reads: CASSLWGRSLGANVLTF. CDR3 coding DNA: TGTGCCAGCAGCCTGTGGGGGCGTTCGCTAGGGGCCAACGTCCTGACTTTC.